Below, 25 T cell receptor beta chains from the same sample are listed, as sequenced in a study of T cells in pancreatic ductal adenocarcinoma. Only in-frame clones appear in the TCRdb table, and some are missing; sequencing was by immunoSEQ multiplex PCR. Among 16,000 or so clones listed, approximately 89% were seen once. No neoadjuvant therapy was given to the selected pancreatic ductal adenocarcinoma patients before their surgery. Specimen: PBMCs. Receptor source: a human donor with pancreatic ductal adenocarcinoma.

The chain is built from TRBV19 and TRBJ2-2, with 12 bases aligning to TRBD2. Losses at the gene ends were 5 bases for V and 3 bases for J; bases not matched to a gene: 4. Germline V gene lookup returns CDR1 LNHDA and CDR2 SQIVND (reference sequence). This CDR3 is 16 amino acids long. The chain's CDR3 is CASSPGLAGYTGELFF. Written as DNA, the CDR3 is TGTGCCAGTAGTCCAGGACTAGCGGGATACACCGGGGAGCTGTTTTTT.

The rearrangement uses TRBV7-6 and TRBJ2-1; the D is unclear. V lost 0 bases and J lost 6, with 6 bases in between. The CDR3 spans 13 residues. Germline CDR1 and CDR2: SGHVS and FNYEAQ. The CDR3 is CASSLASFNEQFF. As DNA, the CDR3 is TGTGCCAGCAGCTTAGCGTCGTTCAATGAGCAGTTCTTC.

The chain joins TRBV15 to TRBJ2-7; 14 bases agree with TRBD2. The CDR3 has 15 amino acids. Germline assignment: CDR1 LNHNV and CDR2 YYDKDF (reference sequence). J gave up 5 bases and V 3 bases, and 3 bases lay outside the gene matches. The CDR3 DNA reads TGTGCCACCAGCAGGGGGACTAGCGGGGGCCACGAGCAGTACTTC. Translation gives CATSRGTSGGHEQYF.

The chain carries TRBV7-2 and TRBJ2-1; D gene unclear. Trimming took off 3 bases at V and 0 bases at J, with 9 bases between the two ends. This CDR3 is 15 amino acids long. Germline V CDR1 and CDR2: SGHTA, FQGNSA. The CDR3 DNA follows: TGTGCCAGCAGCTTGGCAGGCTACTCCTACAATGAGCAGTTCTTC. Its translation is CASSLAGYSYNEQFF.

The chain recombines TRBV5-6 with TRBJ1-5; tentative D call: TRBD1 (5 bases). Germline CDR1 is SGHDT and CDR2 is YYEEEE. This CDR3 is built from 16 residues. V was trimmed by 4 bases and J by 0 bases, leaving 14 bases between them. Written as DNA, the CDR3 is TGTGCCAGCAGCCCTTCCCCAGGGTATAGCAATCAGCCCCAGCATTTT. Encoded protein: CASSPSPGYSNQPQHF.

The chain joins TRBV19 to TRBJ1-1; D is uncertain. V dropped 1 base and J dropped 0 bases, with 9 bases sitting between them. The CDR3 is 15 residues long. Looked up from germline, CDR1 is LNHDA and CDR2 is SQIVND (reference sequence). The CDR3 reads CASSIVGRMNTEAFF. In DNA form, the CDR3 reads TGTGCCAGTAGTATAGTAGGCAGAATGAACACTGAAGCTTTCTTT.

V is TRBV4-3 and J is TRBJ2-3; 7 nucleotides line up with TRBD2. The germline CDR1 and CDR2 sequences are LGHNA and YSLEER. Trimming took 3 bases from V and 2 from J; bases not matched to a gene: 8. The CDR3 totals 16 residues. The CDR3 sequence is CASSQATGTNTDTQYF. As DNA, the CDR3 is TGCGCCAGCAGCCAGGCCACCGGGACTAACACAGATACGCAGTATTTT.

This clone was seen once. The chain has TRBV7-2 and TRBJ2-5, with 12 bases that match TRBD2. Per the germline V gene, CDR1 is SGHTA and CDR2 is FQGNSA. With 4 bases clipped from V and 5 bases from J, the junction kept 8 bases outside the gene matches. The CDR3 extends over 16 amino acids. CDR3 sequence: CASSSRTSGIGETQYF. Here the CDR3 DNA reads TGTGCCAGCAGCTCCCGGACTAGCGGGATCGGGGAGACCCAGTACTTC.

CDR3 DNA sequence: TGTGCCAGCAGTCCTTTGGGAGCGGGGTCCTACGAGCAGTACTTC. Its translation: CASSPLGAGSYEQYF. The chain couples TRBV27 to TRBJ2-5; 7 bases align to TRBD2. TRBJ2-7 explains the end of the DNA better; the J call may be wrong. The CDR3 sequence is 15 residues long. Per germline, CDR1 MNHEY and CDR2 SMNVEV (reference sequence).

The chain employs TRBV27 and TRBJ2-7; perhaps TRBD1 as D (6 bases). The germline V gene has CDR1 MNHEY and CDR2 SMNVEV (reference sequence). The ends were cut back, 0 bases at V and 3 bases at J, with 12 bases in the middle. CDR3 size: 15 residues. CDR3 protein: CASSLSRDTFYEQYF. DNA for the CDR3: TGTGCCAGCAGTTTATCTCGGGACACATTCTACGAGCAGTACTTC.

The V and J genes are TRBV18 and TRBJ2-1, with D hard to call. The V gene's germline CDR1 is KGHSH and CDR2 LQKENI. V was clipped by 0 bases and J by 8 bases, with 11 bases between them. This CDR3 is built from 14 residues. For the CDR3, the DNA is TGTGCCAGCTCACCACCGAGAGAGTTCGATGAGCAGTTCTTC. This sequence encodes CASSPPREFDEQFF.

The chain joins TRBV19 to TRBJ2-1, with 12 bases identical to TRBD1. The length of the CDR3 is 17 residues. The ends lost 2 bases at V and 10 bases at J; junction bases unmatched: 12. Germline V gene data show CDR1 as LNHDA and CDR2 as SQIVND (reference sequence). The chain's CDR3 is CASSIFRGDRGPEEQFF. The CDR3 region has the DNA TGTGCCAGTAGTATATTCCGGGGGGACAGGGGGCCAGAGGAGCAGTTCTTC. Using reference TRBV19 and TRBJ2-1 for the parts outside the CDR3, the full variable domain is DGGITQSPKYLFRKEGQNVTLSCEQNLNHDAMYWYRQDPGQGLRLIYYSQIVNDFQKGDIAEGYSVSREKKESFPLTVTSAQKNPTAFYLCASSIFRGDRGPEEQFFGPGTRLTVL.

J is TRBJ1-5 and V is TRBV19; 9 bases agree with TRBD1. The CDR3 contains 17 residues. Germline V CDR1 and CDR2: LNHDA, SQIVND (reference sequence). The ends lost 8 bases at V and 0 bases at J; junction bases unmatched: 11. The CDR3 sequence is CASCTGTGTGSNQPQHF. CDR3 sequence (DNA): TGTGCCAGTTGTACCGGGACAGGGACGGGTAGCAATCAGCCCCAGCATTTT.

CDR3 region: CGGGDYFYNEQFF. The CDR3, as DNA: TGTGGGGGGGGAGACTACTTCTACAATGAGCAGTTCTTC. The chain carries TRBV30 and TRBJ2-1; 7 positions match TRBD2. CDR3 length: 13 amino acids. Germline CDR1 is GTSNPN and CDR2 is SVGIG (reference sequence). Drawing the rest from reference TRBV30 and TRBJ2-1, the complete variable domain is SQTIHQWPATLVQPVGSPLSLECTVEGTSNPNLYWYRQAAGRGLQLLFYSVGIGQISSEVPQNLSASRPQDRQFILSSKKLLLSDSGFYLCGGGDYFYNEQFFGPGTRLTVL.

The chain combines TRBV30 with TRBJ2-7, with D perhaps assigned TRBD1 or TRBD2 (5 bases each). The V end was cut by 3 bases, the J end by 4 bases, with 22 bases between. Germline V gene lookup returns CDR1 GTSNPN and CDR2 SVGIG (reference sequence). The CDR3 has 16 amino acids. DNA for the CDR3: TGTGCCTGGAGAAGGGACGGAGTACGACTTGGTTACGAGCAGTACTTC. This sequence encodes CAWRRDGVRLGYEQYF. The variable domain in full, with the rest retrieved from reference TRBV30 and TRBJ2-7, is SQTIHQWPATLVQPVGSPLSLECTVEGTSNPNLYWYRQAAGRGLQLLFYSVGIGQISSEVPQNLSASRPQDRQFILSSKKLLLSDSGFYLCAWRRDGVRLGYEQYFGPGTRLTVT.

This clone is a singleton in its sample. This chain joins TRBV7-9 and TRBJ1-2, with D uncertain. CDR1 is SEHNR, CDR2 FQNEAQ, per germline (reference sequence). V was cut by 1 base and J by 4 bases, with 10 bases left in between. The CDR3 runs 14 residues. The CDR3 sequence: CASSLESAGYGYTF. Here the CDR3 DNA reads TGTGCCAGCAGCTTAGAATCGGCGGGCTATGGCTACACCTTC.

Only a few counts were recorded for this clone. The V and J genes are TRBV5-1 and TRBJ1-1, with 7 bases identical to TRBD1. Trimming removed 6 bases from V and 0 bases from J; junction bases left unmatched: 8. The CDR3 extends over 15 amino acids. The germline V gene has CDR1 SGHRS and CDR2 YFSETQ. The CDR3 reads CASNLQTGMNTEAFF. The DNA for the CDR3 is TGCGCCAGCAACCTTCAGACAGGGATGAACACTGAAGCTTTCTTT.

The rearrangement links TRBV5-6 to TRBJ1-1, with D uncertain. CDR1 is SGHDT, CDR2 YYEEEE, per germline. Between the trimmed V and J ends, which lost 3 bases and 0 bases, there was a span of 6 bases. There are 13 residues in the CDR3. The CDR3 protein is CASSSRMNTEAFF. The CDR3 DNA reads as TGTGCCAGCAGCTCTAGGATGAACACTGAAGCTTTCTTT.

The CDR3: CASSTSGAGTGNTIYF. The CDR3, as DNA: TGTGCCAGCAGCACTTCAGGGGCAGGGACTGGAAACACCATATATTTT. The chain joins TRBV28 to TRBJ1-3; a possible D gene is TRBD1 (6 bases). The CDR3 length is 16 residues. V was pared by 6 bases and J by 2 bases, with 17 bases between. CDR1 and CDR2 (germline): MDHEN, SYDVKM.

This sequence joins TRBV6-5 and TRBJ1-2; D is perhaps TRBD1 (5 bases). Trimming took off 2 bases at V and 5 bases at J, with 6 bases between the two ends. Per the germline V gene, CDR1 is MNHEY and CDR2 is SVGAGI. The CDR3 runs 12 residues. The CDR3 reads CASSYRGYGYTF. The CDR3 coding sequence is TGTGCCAGCAGTTACAGGGGTTATGGCTACACCTTC.

This chain joins TRBV6-5 and TRBJ2-7, with D possibly being TRBD1 (5 bases). This CDR3 region has 14 residues. Trimming cost V 2 bases and J 1 base, with 9 bases left between them. The germline gives CDR1 MNHEY, CDR2 SVGAGI. CDR3: CASSYASGSYEQYF. The CDR3 DNA sequence: TGTGCCAGCAGTTACGCTTCAGGGTCCTACGAGCAGTACTTC.

This chain uses TRBV2 with TRBJ1-4; 10 positions agree with TRBD1. The germline V gene encodes CDR1 SNHLY and CDR2 FYNNEI. CDR3 length: 15 amino acids. The V and J ends lost 4 bases and 11 bases, in that order; junction bases with no gene match: 10. This CDR3 reads CASSGWTGGQGKLFF. Written as DNA, the CDR3 is TGTGCCAGCAGTGGCTGGACAGGGGGACAGGGGAAACTGTTTTTT.

This clone has only one observation. The chain has TRBV30 and TRBJ2-3; TRBD1 aligns across 12 bases. The CDR3 is 14 amino acids. Germline V CDR1 and CDR2: GTSNPN, SVGIG (reference sequence). Losses at the gene ends were 5 bases for V and 7 bases for J; bases not matched to a gene: 7. The CDR3 DNA sequence: TGTGCCTGGGCCGGGGACAGGGGGCGCAATACGCAGTATTTT. Amino acid sequence: CAWAGDRGRNTQYF.

The chain employs TRBV2 and TRBJ2-7, with 9 bases that match TRBD2. V shed 0 bases, J shed 0 bases, and the junction held 6 bases outside the gene matches. CDR1 and CDR2 from the germline V gene are SNHLY and FYNNEI. CDR3 size: 17 residues. The chain's CDR3 is CASSEATLAGSSYEQYF. The DNA of the CDR3 is TGTGCCAGCAGTGAAGCGACCCTAGCGGGAAGCTCCTACGAGCAGTACTTC.

CDR3 DNA: TGTGCCAGCAGCTTTCCAGGGACAGACGAACCCCTCCACTTT. This sequence encodes CASSFPGTDEPLHF. The chain recombines TRBV13 with TRBJ1-6, with TRBD1 matching over 7 bases. Germline V CDR1 and CDR2: PRHDT, FYEKMQ (reference sequence). Trimming cost V 3 bases and J 12 bases; bases outside gene matches: 8. This CDR3 is 14 amino acids long.